These 12 T cell receptor beta chains were all obtained from the same sample, sequenced in a study of blood T cell repertoires in COVID-19. Profiling relied on immunoSEQ multiplex PCR, and the TCRdb table lists in-frame clones only, not all of them. The repertoire holds approximately 100,000 clones, with 81% as singletons. The specimen was peripheral blood. The receptors shown here come from a human donor in a cohort sampled during active COVID-19.

V gene TRBV11-3 combines with J gene TRBJ1-4; perhaps TRBD1 as D (6 bases). Per the germline V gene, CDR1 is SGHNT and CDR2 is YENEEA. This CDR3 spans 15 amino acids. With 5 bases removed from V and 3 bases from J, the gap between germline ends came to 13 bases. The CDR3 spells CASSAVRGANEKLFF. Written as DNA, the CDR3 is TGTGCCAGCAGCGCCGTCAGGGGTGCTAATGAAAAACTGTTTTTT.

This clone was observed a single time. The chain uses TRBV5-1 and TRBJ2-5; 7 positions agree with TRBD2. Germline V lookup: CDR1 SGHRS, CDR2 YFSETQ. The CDR3 totals 14 residues. V lost 4 bases, J lost 4 bases, and 7 bases stayed unmatched. CDR3: CASSALGRGETQYF. DNA of the CDR3: TGCGCCAGCAGCGCTCTAGGGAGGGGAGAGACCCAGTACTTC.

The chain uses TRBV7-9 and TRBJ1-2; D is ambiguous. Deletions cut 5 bases from V and 4 bases from J, with 11 bases between. The CDR3 covers 13 residues. Germline V CDR1 and CDR2: SEHNR, FQNEAQ (reference sequence). The CDR3 DNA sequence: TGTGCCAGCAGCCCCCAGGATTTCTATGGCTACACCTTC. It encodes CASSPQDFYGYTF. Full variable domain (remainder filled in from reference TRBV7-9 and TRBJ1-2): DTGVSQNPRHKITKRGQNVTFRCDPISEHNRLYWYRQTLGQGPEFLTYFQNEAQLEKSRLLSDRFSAERPKGSFSTLEIQRTEQGDSAMYLCASSPQDFYGYTFGSGTRLTVV.

The genes are TRBV12-3 or TRBV12-4 and TRBJ1-1, with 8 bases lining up with TRBD1. The CDR3 totals 13 residues. V was clipped by 6 bases and J by 0 bases; unmatched bases: 0. The CDR3 coding sequence is TGTGCCAGCAGGGGACAGGTGAACACTGAAGCTTTCTTT. Translation gives CASRGQVNTEAFF.

The chain carries TRBV5-6 and TRBJ1-1, with 8 bases fitting TRBD1. With 7 bases clipped from V and 0 bases from J, the junction kept 2 bases outside the gene matches. This CDR3 spans 13 amino acids. Germline CDR1 and CDR2: SGHDT and YYEEEE. As DNA, the CDR3 is TGTGCCAGCGCACAGGGGGTGAACACTGAAGCTTTCTTT. As protein: CASAQGVNTEAFF.

The chain is built from TRBV30 and TRBJ1-2; TRBD1 agrees at 9 bases. Germline V CDR1 and CDR2: GTSNPN, SVGIG (reference sequence). The CDR3 runs to 13 residues. V dropped 4 bases and J dropped 5; count of bases not matched to a gene: 5. CDR3 loop: CAWNRGPEYGYTF. The CDR3, as DNA: TGTGCCTGGAACAGGGGGCCTGAATATGGCTACACCTTC.

This clone turned up a few times. The V and J genes are TRBV6-5 and TRBJ1-1; D unresolved. This CDR3 contains 13 residues. Germline assignment: CDR1 MNHEY and CDR2 SVGAGI. V shed 11 bases and J shed 2 bases, with 15 bases lying between them. The CDR3 here is CAAYRETNTEAFF. CDR3 in DNA: TGTGCCGCCTACCGGGAAACTAACACTGAAGCTTTCTTT.

This clone was seen a single time. This chain uses TRBV30 with TRBJ1-5; TRBD1 is a possible D gene (6 bases). This CDR3 contains 14 residues. Trimming removed 3 bases at V and 3 bases at J, with 12 bases between. From germline, CDR1 is GTSNPN and CDR2 SVGIG (reference sequence). Here the CDR3 DNA reads TGTGCCTGGAGCTTTGGGGGGGCCAATCAGCCCCAGCATTTT. Translating it yields CAWSFGGANQPQHF.

This chain connects TRBV28 to TRBJ2-2; 8 nucleotides match TRBD1. V shed 6 bases, J shed 6 bases, and the junction held 9 bases outside the gene matches. This CDR3 spans 15 amino acids. Germline V CDR1 and CDR2: MDHEN, SYDVKM. The CDR3 DNA follows: TGTGCCAGCAGACTGGACAGGGACGGGCCCGGGGAGCTGTTTTTT. This sequence encodes CASRLDRDGPGELFF.

The chain has TRBV7-2 and TRBJ2-2; 12 bases align to TRBD1. V lost 5 bases to trimming and J lost 5 bases; unmatched junction nucleotides: 15. Germline V gene lookup returns CDR1 SGHTA and CDR2 FQGNSA. There are 19 residues in the CDR3. The CDR3 region is CASSTTPGQGARRTGELFF. The CDR3 bases are TGTGCCAGCAGCACTACTCCGGGACAGGGGGCGCGTAGGACCGGGGAGCTGTTTTTT.

V usage is TRBV19 and J usage is TRBJ1-2, with 12 positions matching TRBD1. V was pared by 7 bases and J by 4 bases, with 13 bases of the junction left unmatched. The CDR3 extends over 17 amino acids. The V gene's germline CDR1 is LNHDA and CDR2 SQIVND (reference sequence). The CDR3 sequence is CASTKSGTGGLSYGYTF. Here the CDR3 DNA reads TGTGCCAGTACCAAGAGCGGGACAGGGGGCCTCAGCTATGGCTACACCTTC.

The chain links TRBV4-2 to TRBJ2-2, with 8 bases lining up with TRBD2. J lost 6 bases, V lost 1 base, and 13 bases had no gene match. The CDR3 spans 18 residues. CDR1 is LGHNA, CDR2 YNFKEQ, per germline. The CDR3 sequence: CASSQAPSAGGFAGELFF. CDR3 coding DNA: TGTGCCAGCAGCCAAGCCCCAAGTGCGGGAGGTTTCGCCGGGGAGCTGTTTTTT.